This T cell receptor (beta chain) was observed in a study of Graves' ophthalmopathy and Graves' hyperthyroidism. Beta-chain TCR CDR3 regions were amplified from RNA transcripts. HTBI primers were employed in first-round RT-PCR, then a second-round multiplex PCR followed. TCRdb ran MiXCR on the multiplex PCR reads and lists one entry per CDR3 protein. The sample holds around 1.1 million distinct CDR3 sequences, 35% to 40% seen once. The CDR3 has 14 amino acids. Germline V gene data show CDR1 as PRHDT and CDR2 as FYEKMQ (reference sequence). V was cut by 11 bases and J by 4 bases, with 17 bases left in between.

The TCR comes from an adult man with Graves' hyperthyroidism. The chain is built from TRBV13 and TRBJ2-2; D perhaps matches TRBD1 (6 bases). The material sequenced was peripheral blood or thyroid tissue (not recorded which). The CDR3 nucleotides are TGTGCCGCATCAGAGGGGGTCGGCACCGGGGAGCTGTTTTTT. Amino acid sequence: CAASEGVGTGELFF.